The sequence of this T cell receptor (beta chain) was determined in a study of blood T cell repertoires in COVID-19. Study in general: Material from acute and convalescent COVID-19 was sourced from the United States, Italy and Spain. Sample material is recorded as cDNA or gDNA derived from T cells, B-cell-depleted T cells, or PBMCs.

The CDR3 spans 14 residues. V was clipped by 4 bases and J by 5 bases; unmatched bases: 5. The germline V gene has CDR1 WSHSY and CDR2 SAAADI. Under the authors' procedure: Quantification of nucleated cells was approximated via reference gene primer amplification. Produced via immunoSEQ multiplex PCR; TCRdb's table is partial and in-frame only. The V and J calls and clone size are taken from that table; D and trimming were inferred from the DNA. Here the sample spans approximately 280,000 clones, more than 85% being singletons. This receptor was identified in a man in his forties or fifties with acute or convalescent COVID-19. Sequenced: peripheral blood. This chain uses TRBV10-2 with TRBJ1-5, with 7 bases matching TRBD1. Here the CDR3 DNA reads TGCGCCAGCAGTGCCGACAGGGTGGATCAGCCCCAGCATTTT. Residues: CASSADRVDQPQHF.